This T cell receptor beta chain was retrieved from a study of blood T cell repertoires in COVID-19. Study-wide background: Italy, Spain and the United States were the sources of the convalescent and acute COVID-19 samples. Sources were T cells, B-cell-depleted T cells, or PBMCs; the material itself was cDNA or gDNA.

Original handling: Amplification from reference gene primers served as the basis for estimated nucleated cell counts. TCRdb's copy holds only in-frame clones and misses some; the assay was immunoSEQ multiplex PCR. V and J calls and clone size are given by that table; D and trimming were obtained from the DNA. The sample lists fewer than 600,000 clones; 70% to 90% were seen once. Before being deemed recovered, Cohort 3 donors had two negative PCRs, clearance, or symptom resolution. The sequencing input was PBMCs or T cells enriched from blood (not recorded which). The TCR comes from a woman aged 40 to 50 who had recovered from COVID-19.

Here the CDR3 reads CASSLVWTGASGELFF. DNA for the CDR3: TGTGCCAGCAGCTTGGTATGGACAGGGGCATCTGGGGAGCTGTTTTTT. V is TRBV5-6 and J is TRBJ2-2; 9 nucleotides agree with TRBD1. V shed 0 bases and J 8 bases; nucleotides not matched to a gene: 8. From germline, CDR1 is SGHDT and CDR2 YYEEEE. The length of the CDR3 is 16 residues.